Listed here are 28 T cell receptor beta chains from one sample, sequenced in a study of cytomegalovirus exposure and HLA in healthy donors. The PCR had 60 Vbeta and 13 Jbeta primers. Here immunoSEQ multiplex PCR was the method, and the copy in TCRdb shows in-frame clones only, minus some. The sample has roughly 110,000 clones; around 78% are singletons. Sequenced sample: PBMCs. Receptors were obtained from a man aged 25-45 years in good health and CMV-seronegative.

The genes are TRBV6-6 and TRBJ1-4; 7 nucleotides align to TRBD1. Germline-derived CDR1 and CDR2 are MNHNY and SVGAGI (reference sequence). V was pared by 5 bases and J by 7 bases, with 7 bases of the junction left unmatched. The CDR3 totals 14 residues. CDR3 coding DNA: TGTGCCAGCAGTACTACAGGGGAGAGTGAAAAACTGTTTTTT. Encoded protein: CASSTTGESEKLFF.

The J gene is TRBJ1-4, the V gene TRBV29-1; TRBD1 aligns across 10 bases. CDR1 SQVTM and CDR2 ANQGSEA come from the germline V gene. The CDR3 has 14 amino acids. V lost 5 bases to trimming and J lost 8 bases; unmatched junction nucleotides: 8. The CDR3 coding sequence is TGCAGCGTTAAAGTGACAGGGGGCGAAGAAAAACTGTTTTTT. Translating it yields CSVKVTGGEEKLFF. Full variable domain (missing parts from reference TRBV29-1 and TRBJ1-4): SAVISQKPSRDICQRGTSLTIQCQVDSQVTMMFWYRQQPGQSLTLIATANQGSEATYESGFVIDKFPISRPNLTFSTLTVSNMSPEDSSIYLCSVKVTGGEEKLFFGSGTQLSVL.

The chain couples TRBV30 to TRBJ1-1; D is uncertain. The length of the CDR3 is 12 residues. V was clipped by 4 bases and J by 4 bases, with 10 bases between them. Germline V gene data show CDR1 as GTSNPN and CDR2 as SVGIG (reference sequence). CDR3 DNA: TGTGCCTGGACAGGAGGTGCCACTGAAGCTTTCTTT. Translation: CAWTGGATEAFF.

This clone has just a few counts. In DNA form, the CDR3 reads TGTGCCAGCAGCCTTCCGACAGGGTACAATGAGCAGTTCTTC. Protein: CASSLPTGYNEQFF. This chain connects TRBV5-6 to TRBJ2-1; 7 bases line up with TRBD1. Germline V gives CDR1 SGHDT, CDR2 YYEEEE. The CDR3 extends over 14 amino acids. V shed 4 bases, J shed 4 bases, and the junction held 5 bases outside the gene matches.

This chain joins TRBV27 and TRBJ1-1, with 10 bases that match TRBD1. This CDR3 has 14 amino acids. Germline V CDR1 and CDR2: MNHEY, SMNVEV (reference sequence). The J segment lost 1 base and the V segment lost 8 bases, leaving 4 bases of the junction unmatched. The CDR3 loop reads CASLRQGANTEAFF. CDR3 sequence (DNA): TGTGCCAGCTTGCGACAGGGGGCGAACACTGAAGCTTTCTTT.

For the CDR3, the DNA is TGTGCCATCAGTGAAGAGGGGGCGTCTAATGAAAAACTGTTTTTT. Protein sequence: CAISEEGASNEKLFF. This chain uses TRBV10-3 with TRBJ1-4; TRBD1 aligns across 7 bases. The V segment lost 3 bases and the J segment 3 bases; nucleotides outside the gene matches: 4. Germline CDR1 and CDR2: ENHRY and SYGVKD. This CDR3 spans 15 amino acids.

The chain couples TRBV2 to TRBJ2-7; D is unresolved. Germline V gives CDR1 SNHLY, CDR2 FYNNEI. CDR3 size: 12 residues. Trimming cost V 4 bases and J 3 bases, with 7 bases left between them. The CDR3 loop is CASSASSYEQYF. DNA for the CDR3: TGTGCCAGCAGTGCATCGAGCTACGAGCAGTACTTC.

This sequence joins TRBV7-8 and TRBJ2-3; D uncertain. This CDR3 contains 15 residues. Germline CDR1 SGHVS, CDR2 FQNEAQ. V lost 5 bases, J lost 0 bases, and 12 bases lay in between. CDR3 loop: CASSHRSASTDTQYF. The CDR3 coding sequence is TGTGCCAGCAGCCACAGAAGTGCTAGCACAGATACGCAGTATTTT.

This clone was recorded only once. The V gene is TRBV27, the J gene TRBJ1-6; no clear D gene. The germline gives CDR1 MNHEY, CDR2 SMNVEV (reference sequence). This CDR3 region has 17 residues. Trimming left V 4 bases short and J 0 bases short, with 13 bases between. The CDR3 DNA reads as TGTGCCAGCAGTTCGGAAGTCCGGAGCTCCTATAATTCACCCCTCCACTTT. This codes for CASSSEVRSSYNSPLHF.

About this clone: The junction does not match germline at one end; this may be a read error. The chain carries TRBV4-1 and TRBJ1-5, with D maybe TRBD1 (5 bases). The CDR3 totals 16 residues. The V gene's germline CDR1 is MGHRA and CDR2 YSYEKL. CDR3 amino acids: CASSQEGGRGNRPQHF. The DNA for the CDR3 is TGCGCCAGCAGCCAAGAGGGGGGAAGAGGCAATCGGCCCCAGCATTTT.

CDR3 coding DNA: TGTGCCAGCACGGGGGACAATGAGCAGTTCTTC. The encoded protein is CASTGDNEQFF. V usage is TRBV6-5 and J usage is TRBJ2-1; D perhaps matches TRBD2 (6 bases). Germline V gene data show CDR1 as MNHEY and CDR2 as SVGAGI. The V end was cut by 7 bases, the J end by 5 bases, with 6 bases between. This CDR3 contains 11 residues.

The chain employs TRBV5-1 and TRBJ2-5; TRBD1 aligns across 9 bases. The DNA end is a closer match to TRBJ2-7, so the J assignment may be wrong. The CDR3 runs 14 residues. Germline values: CDR1 SGHRS, CDR2 YFSETQ. The CDR3: CASGPRDRDYEQYF. In DNA form, the CDR3 reads TGCGCCAGCGGGCCCCGGGACAGGGACTACGAGCAGTACTTC.

The chain has TRBV29-1 and TRBJ1-1, with 11 bases matching TRBD1. The CDR3 covers 13 residues. Germline V gene sequence: CDR1 SQVTM, CDR2 ANQGSEA. V shed 7 bases and J 7 bases; nucleotides not matched to a gene: 8. CDR3 protein: CSARGTGGREAFF. As DNA, the CDR3 is TGCAGCGCCCGGGGGACAGGGGGACGTGAAGCTTTCTTT.

The chain combines TRBV6-1 with TRBJ1-2, with 8 bases identical to TRBD1. The CDR3 extends over 15 amino acids. Germline-derived CDR1 and CDR2 are MNHNS and SASEGT. Trimming at V came to 4 bases and at J to 4 bases, leaving 8 bases not matched to a gene. The CDR3 region is CASSVGRGRAYGYTF. The CDR3 region has the DNA TGTGCCAGCAGTGTAGGCAGGGGGCGGGCCTATGGCTACACCTTC.

This clone was counted between two and nine times. The V gene is TRBV30, the J gene TRBJ1-4, with TRBD1 matching 12 bases. Germline CDR1 reads GTSNPN; CDR2 reads SVGIG (reference sequence). The CDR3 is 18 residues long. V shed 2 bases, J shed 4 bases, and the junction held 11 bases outside the gene matches. CDR3 coding DNA: TGTGCCTGGAGTCCCCTGGGGACAGGGGGCGCAAGTAATGAAAAACTGTTTTTT. Its protein is CAWSPLGTGGASNEKLFF.

This clone came up a few times. The chain joins TRBV6-1 to TRBJ2-7, with TRBD1 as a possible D gene (6 bases). The CDR3 covers 13 residues. The V end was cut by 9 bases, the J end by 3 bases, with 15 bases between. The germline gives CDR1 MNHNS, CDR2 SASEGT. CDR3 sequence: CASTQGGGYEQYF. In DNA, the CDR3 is TGTGCCAGTACACAGGGTGGGGGCTACGAGCAGTACTTC.

The chain's CDR3 is CASSFRALYGYTF. For the CDR3, the DNA is TGTGCCAGCAGCTTCAGGGCCCTCTATGGCTACACCTTC. This sequence joins TRBV5-6 and TRBJ1-2, with D tentatively TRBD1 (5 bases). The CDR3 is made up of 13 amino acids. From germline, CDR1 is SGHDT and CDR2 YYEEEE. V shed 2 bases and J shed 4 bases, with 9 bases lying between them.

The chain couples TRBV15 to TRBJ2-7; TRBD1 agrees at 12 bases. Losses at the gene ends were 1 base for V and 6 bases for J; bases not matched to a gene: 7. Germline V gene sequence: CDR1 LNHNV, CDR2 YYDKDF (reference sequence). The CDR3 sequence is 16 residues long. The CDR3 is CATSRGTGTGGSEQYF. CDR3 bases: TGTGCCACCAGCAGAGGTACCGGGACAGGGGGCAGCGAGCAGTACTTC.

The rearrangement uses TRBV7-2 and TRBJ1-4; D gene ambiguous. This CDR3 spans 16 amino acids. The germline V gene has CDR1 SGHTA and CDR2 FQGNSA. V gave up 1 base and J gave up 5 bases, with 14 bases separating them. Here the CDR3 reads CASSLVGQVKNEKLFF. The CDR3 nucleotides read TGTGCCAGCAGCTTAGTAGGCCAGGTGAAAAATGAAAAACTGTTTTTT.

This clone was counted a few times. The chain combines TRBV28 with TRBJ1-6; 11 bases are a match to TRBD1. The CDR3 sequence is 15 residues long. J gave up 7 bases and V 6 bases, and 5 bases lay outside the gene matches. CDR1 and CDR2 from the germline V gene are MDHEN and SYDVKM. CDR3 amino acids: CASRIGTGGNSPLHF. In nucleotides, the CDR3 is TGTGCCAGCAGAATAGGGACAGGGGGAAATTCACCCCTCCACTTT. The full variable domain, rest sourced from reference TRBV28 and TRBJ1-6, is DVKVTQSSRYLVKRTGEKVFLECVQDMDHENMFWYRQDPGLGLRLIYFSYDVKMKEKGDIPEGYSVSREKKERFSLILESASTNQTSMYLCASRIGTGGNSPLHFGNGTRLTVT.

The chain combines TRBV29-1 with TRBJ1-5; D gene unclear. The CDR3 has 13 amino acids. Trimming removed 5 bases at V and 3 bases at J, with 11 bases between. The germline gives CDR1 SQVTM, CDR2 ANQGSEA. In nucleotides, the CDR3 is TGCAGCGTTCAACCGGGTGACAATCAGCCCCAGCATTTT. Protein: CSVQPGDNQPQHF. The variable domain in full, completed from reference TRBV29-1 and TRBJ1-5, reads SAVISQKPSRDICQRGTSLTIQCQVDSQVTMMFWYRQQPGQSLTLIATANQGSEATYESGFVIDKFPISRPNLTFSTLTVSNMSPEDSSIYLCSVQPGDNQPQHFGDGTRLSIL.

This rearrangement joins TRBV30 to TRBJ1-5; 10 bases map to TRBD1. The J segment lost 2 bases and the V segment lost 3 bases, leaving 4 bases of the junction unmatched. The germline gives CDR1 GTSNPN, CDR2 SVGIG (reference sequence). CDR3 length equals 15 residues. DNA of the CDR3: TGTGCCTGGAGGGCGGGGACAGGGGGCAATCAGCCCCAGCATTTT. It yields the protein CAWRAGTGGNQPQHF. The variable domain in full, completed from reference TRBV30 and TRBJ1-5, reads SQTIHQWPATLVQPVGSPLSLECTVEGTSNPNLYWYRQAAGRGLQLLFYSVGIGQISSEVPQNLSASRPQDRQFILSSKKLLLSDSGFYLCAWRAGTGGNQPQHFGDGTRLSIL.

This clone was detected only once. One junction end disagrees with the germline gene, perhaps due to a read error. The V gene is TRBV7-9, the J gene TRBJ2-2; D unresolved. CDR1 and CDR2 from the germline V gene are SEHNR and FQNEAQ (reference sequence). This CDR3 spans 12 amino acids. The CDR3 bases are TGTTCCAGCAGCTTCCCGGTCGGGGAGCTGTTTTTT. As protein: CSSSFPVGELFF.

For this clone: One end of the junction varies from germline; a read error may be responsible. The sample contains more than one DNA sequence encoding this CDR3. The gene calls are TRBV9 and TRBJ1-3, with TRBD1 identical over 9 bases. Germline CDR1 SGDLS, CDR2 YYNGEE. The CDR3 loop spans 16 amino acids. The CDR3 sequence is CASSVNWDRAGNTIYF. The CDR3 nucleotides read TGTGCCAGCAGCGTAAACTGGGACAGGGCTGGAAACACCATATACTTT.

This clone was picked up a small number of times. The chain recombines TRBV2 with TRBJ2-1; 7 bases are shared with TRBD1. The CDR3 consists of 14 residues. Looked up from germline, CDR1 is SNHLY and CDR2 is FYNNEI. The trim removed 4 bases at V and 15 bases at J, leaving 15 bases unmatched. The CDR3 DNA reads TGTGCCAGCAGTGTCGGGACAGCACGGTCGGGTCGGTTCTTC. Translation: CASSVGTARSGRFF.

This chain uses TRBV4-2 with TRBJ2-5, with D possibly being TRBD2 (5 bases). This CDR3 spans 14 amino acids. CDR1 is LGHNA and CDR2 is YNFKEQ in the germline V gene. Trimming took 1 base from V and 4 from J, leaving 10 bases between them. CDR3 DNA sequence: TGTGCCAGCAGCCAAGGGTCGGGATCAGAGACCCAGTACTTC. This translates into CASSQGSGSETQYF.

V usage is TRBV9 and J usage is TRBJ2-2, with D perhaps TRBD2 (6 bases). V gave up 0 bases and J gave up 3 bases, with 12 bases separating them. The CDR3 totals 16 residues. In germline, CDR1 is SGDLS, CDR2 YYNGEE. The CDR3 DNA reads TGTGCCAGCAGCGTAGGGGCGGGGTGGGACACCGGGGAGCTGTTTTTT. It specifies CASSVGAGWDTGELFF.

The chain is built from TRBV2 and TRBJ1-2; 8 nucleotides match TRBD1. Germline values: CDR1 SNHLY, CDR2 FYNNEI. The CDR3 covers 14 residues. V lost 2 bases and J lost 8; bases outside the gene matches: 7. The CDR3 is CASSENQGAFGYTF. As DNA, the CDR3 is TGTGCCAGCAGTGAAAACCAGGGGGCGTTCGGCTACACCTTC.